The 8 T cell receptor beta chains below come from one sample, sequenced in a study of early T cells in non-severe SARS-CoV-2 infection. Via MiXCR, TCRdb re-called the 5' RACE reads, giving one row per CDR3 protein. The repertoire has about 49,000 distinct CDR3 sequences, roughly 6.5% of them found once; the top ten carry approximately 3%. The sequencing here drew on whole blood, taken at baseline. All receptors derive from an adult who was a healthcare worker with PCR-confirmed SARS-CoV-2 infection or an uninfected control (not recorded which).

This clonotype was recorded many times. The V call is TRBV12-3 or TRBV12-4, the J call TRBJ2-5, with 10 bases fitting TRBD1. V lost 5 bases and J lost 4; bases outside the gene matches: 4. CDR3 length: 14 amino acids. This CDR3 is CASSLRDRGETQYF. In DNA, the CDR3 is TGTGCCAGCAGTCTCCGGGACAGGGGAGAGACCCAGTACTTC.

There are many counts of this clonotype. This chain links TRBV29-1 with TRBJ2-5; weak D call: TRBD1 (6 bases). The CDR3 sequence is 12 residues long. V was trimmed by 7 bases and J by 5 bases, leaving 14 bases between them. Per germline, CDR1 SQVTM and CDR2 ANQGSEA. The CDR3 DNA reads as TGCAGCGCAGGGGAGATTGGGGAGACCCAGTACTTC. Translation: CSAGEIGETQYF.

This clonotype was counted at least ten times. This chain uses TRBV18 with TRBJ2-3; unclear D gene. Germline CDR1 reads KGHSH; CDR2 reads LQKENI. The CDR3 is made up of 13 amino acids. The V end was cut by 1 base, the J end by 4 bases, with 6 bases between. The CDR3 region is CASSPQGADTQYF. CDR3 nucleotide sequence: TGTGCCAGCTCACCACAGGGCGCAGATACGCAGTATTTT. The complete variable domain, with remaining parts taken from reference TRBV18 and TRBJ2-3, reads NAGVMQNPRHLVRRRGQEARLRCSPMKGHSHVYWYRQLPEEGLKFMVYLQKENIIDESGMPKERFSAEFPKEGPSILRIQQVVRGDSAAYFCASSPQGADTQYFGPGTRLTVL.

This clonotype was found a few times. The rearrangement uses TRBV7-6 and TRBJ2-2; tentatively, D is TRBD1 (6 bases). CDR3 length: 14 amino acids. The ends were cut back, 1 base at V and 5 bases at J, with 8 bases in the middle. Germline CDR1 is SGHVS and CDR2 is FNYEAQ. The CDR3 coding sequence is TGTGCCAGCAGCTTAGTACAGGGAACCGGGGAGCTGTTTTTT. Translating gives CASSLVQGTGELFF.

This clonotype was observed many times. The rearrangement links TRBV18 to TRBJ2-2; 8 bases are shared with TRBD1. Germline CDR1 KGHSH, CDR2 LQKENI. Trimming removed 4 bases from V and 3 bases from J; junction bases left unmatched: 4. The CDR3 totals 15 residues. The CDR3 protein is CASSRTGIDTGELFF. CDR3 coding DNA: TGTGCCAGCTCACGGACAGGGATTGACACCGGGGAGCTGTTTTTT.

DNA for the CDR3: TGTGCCAGCAGCTTAGTCCCTAGCGGGTCCCACTCTGGGGCCAACGTCCTGACTTTC. Amino acids: CASSLVPSGSHSGANVLTF. V usage is TRBV7-2 and J usage is TRBJ2-6, with 8 positions matching TRBD2. CDR3 length: 19 residues. CDR1 and CDR2 (germline): SGHTA, FQGNSA. Trimming removed 1 base from V and 0 bases from J; junction bases left unmatched: 8.

In its sample, this clonotype was seen many times. The rearrangement joins TRBV20-1 to TRBJ2-3, with D perhaps matching TRBD1 or TRBD2 (5 bases each). This CDR3 has 13 amino acids. Germline values: CDR1 DFQATT, CDR2 SNEGSKA (reference sequence). V shed 2 bases and J shed 5 bases, with 11 bases lying between them. The CDR3 nucleotides are TGCAGTGCTAGATCTCCGAGGGGAGATACGCAGTATTTT. Its protein is CSARSPRGDTQYF.

This clonotype has a count of ten or more. The chain links TRBV29-1 to TRBJ2-5; 7 bases fit TRBD2. Per germline, CDR1 SQVTM and CDR2 ANQGSEA. V lost 4 bases and J lost 2; bases outside the gene matches: 4. The CDR3 is 13 amino acids. The CDR3 DNA reads as TGCAGCGTTGGCCCGGGGGGTCAAGAGACCCAGTACTTC. Amino acid sequence: CSVGPGGQETQYF.